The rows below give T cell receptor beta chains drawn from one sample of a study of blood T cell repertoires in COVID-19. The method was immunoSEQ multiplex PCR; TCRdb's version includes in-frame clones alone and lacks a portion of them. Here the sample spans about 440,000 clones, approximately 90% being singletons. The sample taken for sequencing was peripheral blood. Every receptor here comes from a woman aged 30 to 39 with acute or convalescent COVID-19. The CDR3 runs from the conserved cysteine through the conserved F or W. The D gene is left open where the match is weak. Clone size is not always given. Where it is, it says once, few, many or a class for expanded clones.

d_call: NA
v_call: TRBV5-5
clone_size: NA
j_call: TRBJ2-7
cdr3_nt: TGTGCCAGCAGCACCTACACAGGGAGCGAGCAGTACTTC
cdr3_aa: CASSTYTGSEQYF

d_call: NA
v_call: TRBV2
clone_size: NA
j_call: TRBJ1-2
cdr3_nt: TGTGCCAGCAGTGATATGGACTCTAAGTACTATGGCTACACCTTC
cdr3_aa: CASSDMDSKYYGYTF

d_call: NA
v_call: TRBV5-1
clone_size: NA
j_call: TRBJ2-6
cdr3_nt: TGCGCCAGCAGCGCCAGGGTGAACGACAACGTCCTGACTTTC
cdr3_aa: CASSARVNDNVLTF

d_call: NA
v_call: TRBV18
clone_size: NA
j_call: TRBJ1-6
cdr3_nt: TGTGCCAGCTCACCACGGGGGGGAACCCAGAATTCACCCCTCCACTTT
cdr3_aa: CASSPRGGTQNSPLHF

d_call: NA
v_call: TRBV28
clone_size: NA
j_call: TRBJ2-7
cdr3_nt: TGTGCCAGCAGTTTAGAGGCTGAGAACGAGCAGTACTTC
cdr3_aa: CASSLEAENEQYF

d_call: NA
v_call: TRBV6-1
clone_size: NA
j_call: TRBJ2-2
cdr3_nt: TGTGCCAGCAGTGAAAGTATTGGCGGGAACACCGGGGAGCTGTTTTTT
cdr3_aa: CASSESIGGNTGELFF

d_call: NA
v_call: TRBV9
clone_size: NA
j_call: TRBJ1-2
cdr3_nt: TGTGCCAGCAGCCTAAATGACAGACCCGAGCTCTATGGCTACACCTTC
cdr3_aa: CASSLNDRPELYGYTF

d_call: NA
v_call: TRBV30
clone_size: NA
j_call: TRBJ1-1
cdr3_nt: TGTGCCTGGAGTGCATACAGGGAGGGAGCTTTCTTT
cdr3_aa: CAWSAYREGAFF

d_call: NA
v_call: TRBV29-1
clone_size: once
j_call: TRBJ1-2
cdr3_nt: TGCAGCGCCGACGCCGACAGCATAGATGGCTACACCTTC
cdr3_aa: CSADADSIDGYTF

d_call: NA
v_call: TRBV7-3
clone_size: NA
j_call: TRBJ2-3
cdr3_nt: TGTGCCAGCAGCTTAAGCGGCGATGGGGATACGCAGTATTTT
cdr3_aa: CASSLSGDGDTQYF

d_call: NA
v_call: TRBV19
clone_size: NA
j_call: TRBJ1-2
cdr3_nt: TGTGCCAGTAGCACGGGACTAGGGGGCTACACCTTC
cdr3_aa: CASSTGLGGYTF

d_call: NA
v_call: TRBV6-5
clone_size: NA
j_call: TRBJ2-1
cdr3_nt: TGTGCCAGCAATGCTGGGCTGACCTCCTACAATGAGCAGTTCTTC
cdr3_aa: CASNAGLTSYNEQFF

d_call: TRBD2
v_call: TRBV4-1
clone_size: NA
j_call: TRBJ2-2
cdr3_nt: TGCGCCAGCAGCCAGGGACTAGCGGCGAGTGTCACCGGGGAGCTGTTTTTT
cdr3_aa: CASSQGLAASVTGELFF

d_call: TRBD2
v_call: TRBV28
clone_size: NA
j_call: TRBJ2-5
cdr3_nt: TGTGCCAGCAGTTTGACTAGCGGGTTATGGTACCAAGAGACCCAGTACTTC
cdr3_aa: CASSLTSGLWYQETQYF

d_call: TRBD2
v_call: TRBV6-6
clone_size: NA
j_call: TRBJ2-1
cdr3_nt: TGTGCCAGCAATACGGGGGGGCCAGGCAATGAGCAGTTCTTC
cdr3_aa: CASNTGGPGNEQFF

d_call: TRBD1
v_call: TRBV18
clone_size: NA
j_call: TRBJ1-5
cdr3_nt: TGTGCCAGCTCACCAGGGACAGGGGGAGGGGGCAATCAGCCCCAGCATTTT
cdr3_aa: CASSPGTGGGGNQPQHF

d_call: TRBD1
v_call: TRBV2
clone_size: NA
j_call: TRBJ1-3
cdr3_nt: TGTGCCAGCACAGGGGGCAAGGCTGGAAACACCATATATTTT
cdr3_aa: CASTGGKAGNTIYF

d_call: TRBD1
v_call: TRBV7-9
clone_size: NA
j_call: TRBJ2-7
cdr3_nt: TGTGCCAGCAGCTTAGGACAGGGGCTTAGAGCCTACGAGCAGTACTTC
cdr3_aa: CASSLGQGLRAYEQYF

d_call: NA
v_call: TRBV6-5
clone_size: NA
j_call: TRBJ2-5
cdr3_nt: TGTGCCAGCAGACGTCTAGGACAAGAGACCCAGTACTTC
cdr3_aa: CASRRLGQETQYF

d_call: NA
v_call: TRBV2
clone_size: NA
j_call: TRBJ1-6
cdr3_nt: TGTGCCAGTTGTGAAGAGGGGCAGTGGGCCTATAATTCACCCCTCCACTTT
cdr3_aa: CASCEEGQWAYNSPLHF

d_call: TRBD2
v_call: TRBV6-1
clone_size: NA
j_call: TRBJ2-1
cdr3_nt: TGTGCCAGCAGTGAAACTAGCGCAGCCCACAATGAGCAGTTCTTC
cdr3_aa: CASSETSAAHNEQFF

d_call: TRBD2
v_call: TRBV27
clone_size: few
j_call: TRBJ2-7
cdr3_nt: TGTGCCAGCACGGGGGGGACACCAGGATTTCCGTCCTACGAGCAGTACTTC
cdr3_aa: CASTGGTPGFPSYEQYF

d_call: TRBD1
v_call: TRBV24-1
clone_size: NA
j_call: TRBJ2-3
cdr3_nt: TGTGCCACCAGTGAGACGACAGGGGTGGGCACAGATACGCAGTATTTT
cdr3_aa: CATSETTGVGTDTQYF

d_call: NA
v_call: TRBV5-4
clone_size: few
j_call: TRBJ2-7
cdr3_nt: TGTGCCAGCGGAGCCGGTAGGGACTCCTCCTACGAGCAGTACTTC
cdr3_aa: CASGAGRDSSYEQYF

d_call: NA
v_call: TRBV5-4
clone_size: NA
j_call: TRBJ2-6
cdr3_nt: TGTGCCAGCAGCTACAGGGTTTCTGGGGCCAACGTCCTGACTTTC
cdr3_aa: CASSYRVSGANVLTF

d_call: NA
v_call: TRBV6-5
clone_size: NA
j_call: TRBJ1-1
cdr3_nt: TGTGCCAGCCAAAAGCAGGGTGGGTCCACTGAAGCTTTCTTT
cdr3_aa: CASQKQGGSTEAFF

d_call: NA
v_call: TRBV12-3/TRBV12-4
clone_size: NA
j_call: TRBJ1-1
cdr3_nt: TGTGCCAGCAACGGAGCGATGAACACTGAAGCTTTCTTT
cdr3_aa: CASNGAMNTEAFF

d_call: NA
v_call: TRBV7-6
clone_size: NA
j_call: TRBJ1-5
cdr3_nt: TGTGCCAGCAGCTTAACCCAACTGGGGGGAAACAATCAGCCCCAGCATTTT
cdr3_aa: CASSLTQLGGNNQPQHF

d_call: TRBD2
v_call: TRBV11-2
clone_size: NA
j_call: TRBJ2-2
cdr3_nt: TGTGCCAGCAGCTCTTGGGCGGGGGCCGGGGAGCTGTTTTTT
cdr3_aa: CASSSWAGAGELFF

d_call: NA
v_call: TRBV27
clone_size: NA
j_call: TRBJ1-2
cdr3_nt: TGTGCCAGCAGTTTTGGGGGCGGTTATGGCTACACCTTC
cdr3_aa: CASSFGGGYGYTF

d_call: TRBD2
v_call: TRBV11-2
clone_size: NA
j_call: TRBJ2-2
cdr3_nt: TGTGCCAGCAGCTTGACTAGCGCTACCGGGGAGCTGTTTTTT
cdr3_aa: CASSLTSATGELFF

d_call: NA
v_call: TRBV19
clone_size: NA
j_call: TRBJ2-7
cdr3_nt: TGTGCCAGTAGTATAGCTAGGCAGGGTGTATACGAGCAGTACTTC
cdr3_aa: CASSIARQGVYEQYF

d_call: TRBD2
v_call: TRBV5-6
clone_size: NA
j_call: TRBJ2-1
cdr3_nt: TGTGCCAGCAGCCCTAGCGGCGGAATGGGCAATGAGCAGTTCTTC
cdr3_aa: CASSPSGGMGNEQFF

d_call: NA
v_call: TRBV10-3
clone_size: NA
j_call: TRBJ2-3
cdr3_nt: TGTGCCATCAGTGGAGGAGATACGCAGTATTTT
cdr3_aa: CAISGGDTQYF

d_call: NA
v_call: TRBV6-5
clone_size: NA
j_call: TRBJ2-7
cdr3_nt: TGTGCCAGCAGTTACTCGCGGGGGCCCGGGGACGAGCAGTACTTC
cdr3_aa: CASSYSRGPGDEQYF

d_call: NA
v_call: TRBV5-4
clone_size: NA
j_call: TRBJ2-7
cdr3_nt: TGTGCCAGCAGCTTGGTAGGGCGGGTGCACTACGAGCAGTACTTC
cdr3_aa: CASSLVGRVHYEQYF

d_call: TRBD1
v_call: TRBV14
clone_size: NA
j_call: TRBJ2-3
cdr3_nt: TGTGCCAGCAGCCGATTACCGGGACAGGGGATGACAGATACGCAGTATTTT
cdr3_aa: CASSRLPGQGMTDTQYF

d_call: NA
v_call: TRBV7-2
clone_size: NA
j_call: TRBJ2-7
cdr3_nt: TGTGCCTCAGGGGATCAACGCCCCTACGAGCAGTACTTC
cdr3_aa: CASGDQRPYEQYF

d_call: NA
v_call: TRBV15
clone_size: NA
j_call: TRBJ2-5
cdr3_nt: TGTGCCACCAGCAGGGGCGGGACGGGGAGAGAGACCCAGTACTTC
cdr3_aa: CATSRGGTGRETQYF

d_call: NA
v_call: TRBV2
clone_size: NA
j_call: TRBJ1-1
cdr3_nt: TGTGCCAGCACCAAGCAGGGGACCACTGAAGCTTTCTTT
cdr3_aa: CASTKQGTTEAFF

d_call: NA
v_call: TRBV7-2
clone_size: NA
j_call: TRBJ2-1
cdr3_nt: TGTGCCGGCTTGTCCTGGTACAATGAGCAGTTCTTC
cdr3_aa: CAGLSWYNEQFF

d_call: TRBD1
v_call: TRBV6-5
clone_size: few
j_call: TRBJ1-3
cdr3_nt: TGTGCCAGCAGTTACTCGAGACAGGGGGCTGGAAACACCATATATTTT
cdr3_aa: CASSYSRQGAGNTIYF

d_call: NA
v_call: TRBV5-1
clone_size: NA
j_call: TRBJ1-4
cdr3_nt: TGCGCCAGCAGCTTGGTGGGGAGCGCAACTAATGAAAAACTGTTTTTT
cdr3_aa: CASSLVGSATNEKLFF

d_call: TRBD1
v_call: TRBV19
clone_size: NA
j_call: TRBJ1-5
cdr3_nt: TGTGCCAGTAGCCACAGGGGGTCCCAGCCCCAGCATTTT
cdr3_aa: CASSHRGSQPQHF

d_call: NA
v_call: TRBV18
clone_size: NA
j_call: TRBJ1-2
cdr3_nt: TGTGCCAGCTCACCATCGGGTAACTATGGCTACACCTTC
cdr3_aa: CASSPSGNYGYTF

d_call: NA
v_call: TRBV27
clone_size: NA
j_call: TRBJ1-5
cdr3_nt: TGTGCCAGCAGCCTCCGGGGCGGGGCCGAACTCAAAAACCATCAGCCCCAGCATTTT
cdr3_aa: CASSLRGGAELKNHQPQHF

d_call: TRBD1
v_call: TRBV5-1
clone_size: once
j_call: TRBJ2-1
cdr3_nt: TGCGCCAGCAGCTACGGACAGGGCGCCTACAATGAGCAGTTCTTC
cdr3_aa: CASSYGQGAYNEQFF

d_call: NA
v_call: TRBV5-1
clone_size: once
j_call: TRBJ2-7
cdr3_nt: TGCGCCAGCAGCTTACATTCGCGGACCGGGACATACTACGAGCAGTACTTC
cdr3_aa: CASSLHSRTGTYYEQYF

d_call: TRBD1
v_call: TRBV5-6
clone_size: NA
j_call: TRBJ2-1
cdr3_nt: TGTGCCAGCAGCTTGGCCGGGACAGGGGTGGGAAATGAGCAGTTCTTC
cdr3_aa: CASSLAGTGVGNEQFF

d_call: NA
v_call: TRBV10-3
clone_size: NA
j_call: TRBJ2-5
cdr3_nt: TGTGCCATCAGTGAGCGAACGGGGGGCGGGGAGACCCAGTACTTC
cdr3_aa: CAISERTGGGETQYF

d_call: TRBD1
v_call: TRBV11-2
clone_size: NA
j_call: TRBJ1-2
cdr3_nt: TGTGCCAGCAGCGCCCGGGACAGGGGGTTTGGCTACACCTTC
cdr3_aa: CASSARDRGFGYTF

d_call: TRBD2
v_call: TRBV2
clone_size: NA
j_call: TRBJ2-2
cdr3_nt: TGTGCCAGCCTCACTAGCGGGGGGTCGAACACCGGGGAGCTGTTTTTT
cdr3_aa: CASLTSGGSNTGELFF

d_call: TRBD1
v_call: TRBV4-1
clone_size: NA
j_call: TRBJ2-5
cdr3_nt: TGCGCCAGCAGCCTCAGGACAGGGGGAGAGACCCAGTACTTC
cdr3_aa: CASSLRTGGETQYF

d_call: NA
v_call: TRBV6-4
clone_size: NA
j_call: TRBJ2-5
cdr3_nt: TGTGCCAGCAGTTATACTTGTGAACAGACCCAGTACTTC
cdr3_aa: CASSYTCEQTQYF